This T cell receptor (beta chain) was sequenced for a study of cytomegalovirus exposure and HLA in healthy donors listed by TCRdb under 2017. In terms of the full investigation: In an earlier analysis of about 560 of the donors, 250 to 300 Gb of sequence data and 117 million unique TCR beta sequences from some 170 million T cells were reported. An early release covering 550 to 650 HLA-typed donors comprised 300 to 350 gigabases of sequencing data and roughly 86 million unique TCR sequences. Of the 398 genotyped donors, 65% to 90% were placed in the genetic ancestry cluster associated with self-reported Caucasian donors. The study aimed to test whether cataloging public T cell receptors could reveal signatures of past pathogen exposure. Using immunosequencing, the study profiled T cell repertoires from about 620 subjects and related those repertoires to cytomegalovirus serostatus. Besides the first cohort of 500 to 700 subjects, a separate validation cohort made up of 120 different subjects was used. To predict cytomegalovirus infection status, the study combined high-throughput TCR immunosequencing, statistical association of individual TCRs with disease status, and machine learning. A later analysis re-analyzed previously published TCR beta repertoires from 600 to 850 donors and added high-resolution HLA genotyping to study TCR occurrence patterns. Rather than using new phenotypic data, the later analysis identified candidate immune exposures from TCR beta sequences and from how often those sequences occurred across donors. An earlier analysis of several hundred of the donors applied high-throughput TCR beta sequencing to assess whether each TCR beta V gene segment acted as functional or pseudogenic. Donor age, sex, ethnicity and CMV serostatus were compiled alongside the repertoire data. Genome-wide SNP genotypes for about 65% of the roughly 670 donors were used in a later genetic analysis, which treated that subset as a discovery cohort. Every repertoire in the discovery cohort had been generated on one and the same sequencing platform. HLA typing included class I and class II loci at four-digit resolution. Typing coverage varied by locus: roughly 620-630 donors for A, B, C, DRB1 and DQB1; about 520 for DQA1; about 570 for DPA1; approximately 490 for DPB1. A few DR-DQ haplotypes were treated as single units for association and clustering because of strong linkage in the cohort. Among 398 genotyped donors of the cohort, an average of approximately 230,000 unique TCR beta nucleotide sequences were sequenced per donor, roughly a sixth of them non-productive. Results and caveats for the whole study, not just this receptor: About 15 rarely observed V segments, including chromosome 9 orphons, were excluded from the earlier analysis of almost 600 of the donors because counts were too low. Most TCR sequences were observed very rarely across donors, whereas some public TCRs were present in many individuals. Compared with the 666-donor mean, donors in an Asian-associated ancestry cluster had fewer N-insertions in productive TCRs, according to a later genetic analysis. In an earlier analysis of around 600 of the donors, most TCR beta V segments appeared in productive rearrangements about 90% or about 30% of the time, broadly matching IMGT annotations. A later analysis found that HLA-associated TCR beta chains were more clonally expanded and had lower generation probabilities than equally common non-associated chains. The authors suggested that the approach could potentially be extended to other disease states and immunological phenotypes. For the cohort, immune exposure information was limited to CMV serostatus. Linkage disequilibrium might explain the correlated functional status among segregating V segments, but an unknown experimental factor could not be ruled out. The classifier was reported to diagnose cytomegalovirus status with high specificity and sensitivity in both the original cohort and the validation cohort. Roughly uniform sequencing depth across donors was assumed in presence/absence analyses, although this assumption may not hold. In a later analysis, the rate of TCR association differed among HLA loci, with DRB1 alleles having the most associated TCRs and HLA-C alleles having the fewest. In this cohort, only TCR beta chains were sequenced, and detectable features were limited by the absence of alpha or paired-chain data. A later analysis associated roughly 17,000 TCR beta sequences with specific HLA alleles at a false discovery rate of 0.05. A cluster of highly shared sequence variants was judged likely to represent a technical artifact of the sequencing pipeline. When HLA alleles, especially DR and DQ, strongly co-occurred, attributing TCR associations to individual alleles was difficult. V-gene and J-gene trimming of TCR beta chains was associated with a missense DCLRE1C variant in a later genetic analysis, and the association was replicated in an independent cohort. Several of the top co-occurrence clusters appeared to be linked to parvovirus B19, influenza, CMV and Epstein-Barr virus, according to a later analysis. Because HLA typing was unavailable for some donors at each locus, only the typed subset was used in association tests. A further reported finding was that TCR beta sequences accurately predicted the HLA-A and HLA-B alleles for most subjects in the first cohort. A total of 150 to 200 TCR beta chains were listed by the study as associated with cytomegalovirus. According to a later analysis, most CMV-associated TCR beta chains appeared to be HLA-restricted, and the HLA associations seemed to be driven largely by CMV exposure. A few of the identified cytomegalovirus-associated TCR beta chains were confirmed in vitro to be specific for cytomegalovirus antigens. Some IMGT-functional V segments, including TRBV6-2 and TRBV6-3, could not be told apart with the 87-base-pair reads, so those segments were excluded.

V drops 5 bases and J drops 0 bases, leaving 11 bases in between. In the germline V gene, CDR1 corresponds to SGHAT and CDR2 to FQNNGV. The CDR3 spans 16 residues, from the cysteine through the phenylalanine. Only the CDR3 DNA stays, 48 bases, in frame from base 1. This clone came up once. This clone's antigen is unknown. No much larger clone exists at a distance of one base, and base qualities are not known. The cohort was made up of roughly 670 healthy bone marrow donors. Cohort members were all nominally healthy when sampled, although unrecorded immune exposures were likely present. The donor was CMV seropositive and was included in the group of 300 or so seropositive cohort members. A peripheral blood sample was provided by each donor, and peripheral blood mononuclear cells were used for TCR beta sequencing. Genomic DNA extraction from the blood cell samples was performed with the Qiagen DNeasy Blood Extraction Kit.

The library came from the immunoSEQ multiplex PCR assay. For the multiplex PCR, a mixture combining 60 forward primers for TCR Vbeta segments and 13 reverse primers for TCR Jbeta segments was used. The CDR3 region of rearranged TCR beta genes was amplified from genomic DNA with a multiplex PCR assay. The Illumina HiSeq System was used to sequence the amplified TCR beta libraries as 87-base-pair reads. From the authors' description of their analysis: Across the 670 or so repertoires, a later analysis counted approximately 75 million unique TCR beta chains, around 11 million of which were shared by at least two donors. Raw reads were error-corrected and collapsed into unique sequences by a nearest-neighbor algorithm in which closely related sequences were merged to remove PCR and sequencing errors. V, D and J gene segments were assigned by aligning CDR3 sequences to IMGT reference sequences. For a sequence to be retained, a match of at least six nucleotides was required to both a V gene segment and a J gene segment. A rearrangement counted as productive if the CDR3 had no stop codons and remained in frame with V and J, and every other rearrangement counted as non-productive. Following IMGT convention, CDR3 was defined as the stretch from the second conserved V-encoded cysteine up to the conserved J-encoded phenylalanine. Sequences without an unambiguous match to a single V gene segment were excluded from the earlier analysis of almost 600 of the donors. An earlier analysis of several hundred of the donors called V segments functional above 56.7% productive rearrangements and segregating when the between-donor standard deviation exceeded 5%. A statistical classification framework was built for diagnosing cytomegalovirus status from the catalog of TCR beta chain sequences. In a later analysis, TCR nucleotide sequences were compared against IMGT/GENE-DB human TR gene sequences so that V and J genes could be assigned. A later analysis assigned CDR3 sequences and most-parsimonious VDJ recombination scenarios with the TCRdist pipeline. In a later analysis, each TCR beta chain was defined by its CDR3 amino acid sequence together with its V-gene family, and reads lacking a unique V-gene family were excluded. A later analysis removed 550 to 650 highly shared, low-generation-probability nucleotide sequences to deal with suspected cross-contamination and a sequencing artifact. A later analysis calculated a clonal expansion index for each public chain from normalized within-repertoire ranks of inferred template counts. In a later analysis, generation probabilities were computed with a VDJ recombination model fitted to out-of-frame rearrangements, and the resulting probabilities were checked against IGoR. In a later analysis, TCR-TCR, TCR-HLA and TCR-CMV co-occurrence was scored with hypergeometric tests, and a repertoire-size bias correction was applied to TCR pairs. False discovery rates were estimated in a later analysis by permuting HLA or CMV assignments 20 times. In a later analysis, co-occurring TCRs were grouped using DBSCAN, and TCRdist sequence similarity was added for clustering within HLA-allele-positive subsets. For co-occurrence clustering, repertoires with fewer than 30,000 or more than 120,000 public chains were excluded, along with five repertoires with anomalous nucleotide sharing. The table comes from immuneACCESS by way of TCRdb, which keeps in-frame sequences with V and J called. Part of the clones is missing from these tables; in studies checked, under half for an unresolved V gene and the rest for unknown reasons. V, J and clone size derive from that table, while D and trimming were established from the DNA sequence. In all, the sample holds 150,000 to 250,000 clones, and roughly 78% of those were seen once. Of the sample, approximately 1.5% is held by the ten largest clones.

The sample comprised PBMCs. The chain is made from TRBV11-2 and TRBJ1-6; a tentative D match to TRBD1 spans 5 bases. The TCR originated in a girl aged 10-17 years in good health and CMV-seropositive. The CDR3 reads CASSASDSSYNSPLHF. The DNA sequence follows: TGTGCCAGCAGCGCCTCTGACAGCTCCTATAATTCACCCCTCCACTTT.